Sequencing of this T cell receptor beta chain was carried out in a study of CD8 T cells in ankylosing spondylitis. Trimming pared 3 bases from V and 3 bases from J, leaving 5 bases between. The germline V gene encodes CDR1 LNHDA and CDR2 SQIVND (reference sequence). CDR3 length equals 13 residues. TCRdb re-derived calls from the 5' RACE reads in MiXCR, one entry per CDR3 protein. The profile shows about 360,000 distinct CDR3 sequences, around 15% of them singletons. The sequenced sample was blood, either unsorted or a sorted T cell fraction (not recorded which). J is TRBJ1-4 and V is TRBV19, with D unresolved. This sequence was found in a male donor with ankylosing spondylitis or in good health (not recorded which). The CDR3 bases are TGTGCCAGTAGTATTGAAGCTAATGAAAAACTGTTTTTT. It encodes CASSIEANEKLFF.